The 29 T cell receptor beta chains reported below all come from one sample, sequenced in a study of shared clonotypes between healthy human individuals. Using immunoSEQ multiplex PCR, the repertoire was profiled, and TCRdb retains in-frame clones only, with some absent. Among 300,000 to 350,000 clones, around 79% were seen once, and the ten largest hold 8.5% to 12%. Source material: memory CD4+ T cells sorted from blood. Subset reported: CD45RA-negative fraction. Receptors originate from a man in his thirties or forties in good health.

The V gene is TRBV9, the J gene TRBJ2-1; 15 bases are a match to TRBD2. Per the germline V gene, CDR1 is SGDLS and CDR2 is YYNGEE. V gave up 4 bases and J gave up 8 bases; unmatched junction bases: 10. CDR3 length: 17 amino acids. For the CDR3, the DNA is TGTGCCAGCAGCCCGGGACTAGCGGGAGGCCTTTTGGATGAGCAGTTCTTC. Protein: CASSPGLAGGLLDEQFF.

The chain couples TRBV10-3 to TRBJ2-5; D might be TRBD2 (5 bases). Germline V gene lookup returns CDR1 ENHRY and CDR2 SYGVKD. The V end was cut by 3 bases, the J end by 4 bases, with 9 bases between. The CDR3 length is 13 residues. The CDR3 DNA follows: TGTGCCATCAGTGAAGGAGCGGTAGAGACCCAGTACTTC. Protein sequence: CAISEGAVETQYF.

This clone has a handful of counts. The rearrangement uses TRBV19 and TRBJ2-6; TRBD1 agrees at 7 bases. In germline, CDR1 is LNHDA, CDR2 SQIVND (reference sequence). The junction had 7 bases not matched to a gene; V was cut back by 7 bases and J by 4 bases. The CDR3 contains 15 residues. The CDR3 DNA reads TGTGCCAGTAAGAGAGGGACAGCCGGGGCCAACGTCCTGACTTTC. It encodes CASKRGTAGANVLTF.

This chain uses TRBV19 with TRBJ2-5; perhaps TRBD1 as D (5 bases). Trimming pared 0 bases from V and 5 bases from J, leaving 13 bases between. This CDR3 is 15 amino acids long. CDR1 is LNHDA and CDR2 is SQIVND in the germline V gene (reference sequence). The CDR3 coding sequence is TGTGCCAGTAGTATAGATACGACAGCGACGGAGACCCAGTACTTC. Translation: CASSIDTTATETQYF.

The V and J genes are TRBV7-9 and TRBJ2-3; D is perhaps TRBD1 (5 bases). Trimming cost V 7 bases and J 2 bases, with 22 bases left between them. Per germline, CDR1 SEHNR and CDR2 FQNEAQ (reference sequence). CDR3 length: 17 amino acids. Written as DNA, the CDR3 is TGTGCCAGCACCCTCGCCAGGGCCCTTTCGTACACAGATACGCAGTATTTT. Its protein product is CASTLARALSYTDTQYF.

The chain has TRBV28 and TRBJ2-7; D remains ambiguous. Germline V gene lookup returns CDR1 MDHEN and CDR2 SYDVKM. The V and J ends lost 6 bases and 2 bases respectively, with 11 bases between them. The CDR3 contains 13 residues. Here the CDR3 DNA reads TGTGCCAGCAGAGACCCTTTTACCTACGAGCAGTACTTC. This codes for CASRDPFTYEQYF.

This sequence joins TRBV7-2 and TRBJ2-3, with 7 bases that match TRBD2. The V segment lost 0 bases and the J segment 7 bases; nucleotides outside the gene matches: 10. The CDR3 is made up of 16 amino acids. CDR1 is SGHTA and CDR2 is FQGNSA in the germline V gene. CDR3 protein: CASSLAVSSGTNTQYF. The DNA of the CDR3 is TGTGCCAGCAGCTTAGCGGTGTCTAGCGGAACCAATACGCAGTATTTT.

The chain recombines TRBV11-2 with TRBJ2-7, with unresolved D. Germline-derived CDR1 and CDR2 are SGHAT and FQNNGV. This CDR3 comprises 14 residues. Trimming took 6 bases from V and 3 from J, leaving 15 bases between them. CDR3 loop: CASRSIKTFYEQYF. As DNA, the CDR3 is TGTGCCAGCAGGTCAATCAAAACGTTCTACGAGCAGTACTTC.

This sequence joins TRBV7-8 and TRBJ1-3, with 8 bases aligning to TRBD1. From germline, CDR1 is SGHVS and CDR2 FQNEAQ. This CDR3 contains 17 residues. The trim removed 0 bases at V and 4 bases at J, leaving 8 bases unmatched. This CDR3 is CASSLAVAGGVGNTIYF. The CDR3 bases are TGTGCCAGCAGCTTAGCGGTCGCAGGGGGCGTCGGAAACACCATATATTTT.

Concerning this clone: Other DNA variants within this sample encode the same CDR3. The rearrangement joins TRBV6-1 to TRBJ2-7, with D possibly TRBD1 on 7 matching bases. The CDR3 is 11 residues long. The germline gives CDR1 MNHNS, CDR2 SASEGT. Trimming took 6 bases from V and 7 from J, leaving 10 bases between them. In DNA, the CDR3 is TGTGCCAGCAGCCAGGGGGGTGAGCAGTACTTC. Amino acid sequence: CASSQGGEQYF.

The J gene is TRBJ1-2, the V gene TRBV2, with D possibly TRBD1 on 6 matching bases. The CDR3 covers 17 residues. In germline, CDR1 is SNHLY, CDR2 FYNNEI. Between the trimmed V and J ends, which lost 4 bases and 8 bases, there was a span of 26 bases. CDR3 bases: TGTGCCAGCAGTGGGCAACTTGGACAGCCTCTTAAGGGGGGCTACACCTTC. Its translation is CASSGQLGQPLKGGYTF.

The CDR3 here is CASSQRGIKREAFF. CDR3 nucleotides: TGCGCCAGCAGCCAGAGAGGGATCAAGCGGGAAGCTTTCTTT. This sequence joins TRBV4-3 and TRBJ1-1; D gene unclear. CDR1 and CDR2 from the germline V gene are LGHNA and YSLEER. Trimming left V 3 bases short and J 8 bases short, with 16 bases between. The CDR3 consists of 14 residues.

This clone showed up many times. This chain links TRBV7-6 with TRBJ1-4; the D is unclear. The V end lost 5 bases, the J end lost 0 bases, and 22 bases lay between the germline ends. This CDR3 has 19 amino acids. Germline CDR1 SGHVS, CDR2 FNYEAQ. CDR3: CASSKLIPGGVATNEKLFF. CDR3 in DNA: TGTGCCAGCAGCAAGCTTATCCCGGGTGGAGTTGCAACTAATGAAAAACTGTTTTTT.

The chain has TRBV5-4 and TRBJ2-1, with 11 nucleotides matching TRBD2. J lost 3 bases, V lost 7 bases, and 3 bases had no gene match. This CDR3 is built from 14 residues. The germline CDR1 and CDR2 sequences are SGHNT and YYREEE (reference sequence). The CDR3: CASQTSGNYNEQFF. The CDR3 DNA follows: TGTGCCAGCCAGACTAGCGGGAACTACAATGAGCAGTTCTTC.

The CDR3 spells CASSHWTGNQETQYF. The CDR3 bases are TGCGCCAGCAGCCATTGGACAGGGAACCAAGAGACCCAGTACTTC. The chain combines TRBV4-3 with TRBJ2-5; TRBD1 agrees at 8 bases. From germline, CDR1 is LGHNA and CDR2 YSLEER. V shed 3 bases, J shed 0 bases, and the junction held 3 bases outside the gene matches. The CDR3 contains 15 residues.

The chain combines TRBV23-1 with TRBJ2-6; D unclear. TRBV23-1 is identified as an open reading frame with a role that is uncertain. The CDR3 consists of 17 residues. V was trimmed by 3 bases and J by 0 bases, leaving 12 bases between them. The CDR3 loop is CASSHEEGYSGANVLTF. The CDR3 DNA reads as TGCGCCAGCAGTCACGAGGAAGGGTACTCTGGGGCCAACGTCCTGACTTTC.

The CDR3 here is CAISESQAGKTSGANVLTF. CDR3 coding DNA: TGTGCCATCAGTGAGAGCCAGGCAGGGAAGACCTCTGGGGCCAACGTCCTGACTTTC. The V call is TRBV10-3, the J call TRBJ2-6, with D possibly matching TRBD1 (5 bases). Germline loops: CDR1 ENHRY, CDR2 SYGVKD. V was clipped by 2 bases and J by 0 bases, with 17 bases between them. CDR3 length: 19 residues.

This chain joins TRBV5-5 and TRBJ2-5; 8 positions match TRBD2. The germline CDR1 and CDR2 sequences are SGHKS and YYEKEE (reference sequence). The CDR3 runs to 15 residues. The J segment lost 4 bases and the V segment lost 5 bases, leaving 10 bases of the junction unmatched. Here the CDR3 DNA reads TGTGCCAGCAGGGGTCTGTCGGGAGGGCTAGAGACCCAGTACTTC. This sequence encodes CASRGLSGGLETQYF. The whole variable domain, filled in from reference TRBV5-5 and TRBJ2-5, reads DAGVTQSPTHLIKTRGQQVTLRCSPISGHKSVSWYQQVLGQGPQFIFQYYEKEERGRGNFPDRFSARQFPNYSSELNVNALLLGDSALYLCASRGLSGGLETQYFGPGTRLLVL.

The chain recombines TRBV10-3 with TRBJ2-7; a weak D match, TRBD1 (6 bases). Germline CDR1 is ENHRY and CDR2 is SYGVKD. Trimming cost V 6 bases and J 2 bases, with 11 bases left between them. There are 13 residues in the CDR3. CDR3 loop: CAIRGAGAYEQYF. CDR3 DNA sequence: TGTGCCATCAGGGGGGCAGGAGCCTACGAGCAGTACTTC.

The chain recombines TRBV4-1 with TRBJ2-7; 8 nucleotides agree with TRBD1. Trimming at V came to 0 bases and at J to 0 bases, leaving 4 bases not matched to a gene. Germline loops: CDR1 MGHRA, CDR2 YSYEKL. This CDR3 is built from 16 residues. The CDR3 loop reads CASSQDRTGISYEQYF. The DNA of the CDR3 is TGCGCCAGCAGCCAAGATCGGACAGGGATCTCCTACGAGCAGTACTTC.

V usage is TRBV5-1 and J usage is TRBJ2-2, with 7 bases matching TRBD2. The CDR3 consists of 16 residues. CDR1 is SGHRS, CDR2 YFSETQ, per germline. Losses at the gene ends were 6 bases for V and 0 bases for J; bases not matched to a gene: 8. The CDR3 sequence is CASNPGTNANTGELFF. The CDR3 DNA follows: TGCGCCAGCAACCCCGGGACTAACGCGAACACCGGGGAGCTGTTTTTT.

The chain uses TRBV19 and TRBJ2-7, with D possibly being TRBD1 (6 bases). The CDR3 extends over 16 amino acids. The germline V and J ends were trimmed by 3 bases and 3 bases, with 18 bases remaining between them. Germline assignment: CDR1 LNHDA and CDR2 SQIVND (reference sequence). CDR3 DNA sequence: TGTGCCAGTAGTATTCTTGCGTCGGGACAAAGCTACGAGCAGTACTTC. Translating it yields CASSILASGQSYEQYF.

The chain is built from TRBV7-2 and TRBJ2-5; D is ambiguous. V was trimmed by 5 bases and J by 5 bases, leaving 9 bases between them. The CDR3 is 12 residues long. Germline V lookup: CDR1 SGHTA, CDR2 FQGNSA. The CDR3 sequence is CASSATRETQYF. As DNA, the CDR3 is TGTGCCAGCAGCGCTACCCGGGAGACCCAGTACTTC.

The chain is built from TRBV7-2 and TRBJ2-7; no clear D gene. Germline V lookup: CDR1 SGHTA, CDR2 FQGNSA. This CDR3 has 13 amino acids. The ends were cut back, 2 bases at V and 7 bases at J, with 12 bases in the middle. The CDR3 loop is CASSLLLLGEQYF. The DNA of the CDR3 is TGTGCCAGCAGCTTACTGCTGTTGGGGGAGCAGTACTTC.

This rearrangement joins TRBV7-9 to TRBJ2-1, with 11 bases fitting TRBD1. Trimming at V came to 5 bases and at J to 16 bases, leaving 13 bases not matched to a gene. The CDR3 is made up of 14 amino acids. In germline, CDR1 is SEHNR, CDR2 FQNEAQ (reference sequence). In DNA form, the CDR3 reads TGTGCCAGCAGCGCCGTGAAGGACAGGGGGCTATTTTTCTTC. It translates to CASSAVKDRGLFFF. The variable domain in full, with the rest retrieved from reference TRBV7-9 and TRBJ2-1, is DTGVSQNPRHKITKRGQNVTFRCDPISEHNRLYWYRQTLGQGPEFLTYFQNEAQLEKSRLLSDRFSAERPKGSFSTLEIQRTEQGDSAMYLCASSAVKDRGLFFFGPGTRLTVL.

This clone was recorded a few times. The genes are TRBV5-5 and TRBJ1-5; D gene ambiguous. V was shortened by 0 bases and J by 0 bases, with 10 bases between the two germline ends. The CDR3 sequence is 16 residues long. CDR1 SGHKS and CDR2 YYEKEE come from the germline V gene (reference sequence). The CDR3 spells CASSLVGHYSNQPQHF. The CDR3 DNA reads as TGTGCCAGCAGCTTGGTGGGCCATTATAGCAATCAGCCCCAGCATTTT.

This clone is a singleton in its sample. This chain joins TRBV6-6 and TRBJ1-1; D is uncertain. Germline CDR1 reads MNHNY; CDR2 reads SVGAGI (reference sequence). Trimming pared 5 bases from V and 0 bases from J, leaving 1 base between. There are 11 residues in the CDR3. The CDR3 DNA sequence: TGTGCCAGCAGTATGAACACTGAAGCTTTCTTT. It codes for CASSMNTEAFF.

This sequence joins TRBV28 and TRBJ2-2; D might be TRBD2 (6 bases). The CDR3 is 16 amino acids. The germline V and J ends were trimmed by 5 bases and 2 bases, with 15 bases remaining between them. Germline values: CDR1 MDHEN, CDR2 SYDVKM. This chain's CDR3 is CASSGPGLRNTGELFF. CDR3 bases: TGTGCCAGCAGTGGACCGGGACTGAGAAACACCGGGGAGCTGTTTTTT.

A single count supports this clone. The chain carries TRBV7-6 and TRBJ1-3, with D possibly matching TRBD1 (6 bases). Germline V gives CDR1 SGHVS, CDR2 FNYEAQ. This CDR3 comprises 18 residues. The V end was cut by 4 bases, the J end by 3 bases, with 22 bases between. The CDR3 DNA follows: TGTGCCAGCAGCTCACTTCCCCCCTCGGGGGCCAGTGGAAACACCATATATTTT. Translating gives CASSSLPPSGASGNTIYF. The whole variable domain, filled in from reference TRBV7-6 and TRBJ1-3, reads GAGVSQSPRYKVTKRGQDVALRCDPISGHVSLYWYRQALGQGPEFLTYFNYEAQQDKSGLPNDRFSAERPEGSISTLTIQRTEQRDSAMYRCASSSLPPSGASGNTIYFGEGSWLTVV.